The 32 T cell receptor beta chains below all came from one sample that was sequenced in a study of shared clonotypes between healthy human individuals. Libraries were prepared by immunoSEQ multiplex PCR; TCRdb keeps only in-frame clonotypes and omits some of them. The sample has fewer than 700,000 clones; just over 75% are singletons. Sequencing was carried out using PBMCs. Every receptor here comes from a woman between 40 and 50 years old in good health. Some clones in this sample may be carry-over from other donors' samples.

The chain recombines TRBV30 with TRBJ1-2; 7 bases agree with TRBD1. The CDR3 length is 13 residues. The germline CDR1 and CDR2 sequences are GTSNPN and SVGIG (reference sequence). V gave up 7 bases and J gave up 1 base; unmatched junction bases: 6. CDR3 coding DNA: TGTGCCTCAAGGACAGGTCTTAACTATGGCTACACCTTC. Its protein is CASRTGLNYGYTF. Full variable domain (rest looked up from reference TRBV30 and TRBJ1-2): SQTIHQWPATLVQPVGSPLSLECTVEGTSNPNLYWYRQAAGRGLQLLFYSVGIGQISSEVPQNLSASRPQDRQFILSSKKLLLSDSGFYLCASRTGLNYGYTFGSGTRLTVV.

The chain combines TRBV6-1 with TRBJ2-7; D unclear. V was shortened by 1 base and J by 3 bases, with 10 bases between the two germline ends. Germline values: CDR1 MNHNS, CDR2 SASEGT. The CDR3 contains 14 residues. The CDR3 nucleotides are TGTGCCAGCAGTGAAGGCTCGTTCGGCTACGAGCAGTACTTC. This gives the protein CASSEGSFGYEQYF.

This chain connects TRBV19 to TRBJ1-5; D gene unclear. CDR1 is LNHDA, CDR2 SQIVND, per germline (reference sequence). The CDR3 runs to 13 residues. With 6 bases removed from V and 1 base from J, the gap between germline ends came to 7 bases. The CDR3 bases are TGTGCCAGTAGGCGACACAGCAATCAGCCCCAGCATTTT. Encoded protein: CASRRHSNQPQHF. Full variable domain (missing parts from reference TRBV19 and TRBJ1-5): DGGITQSPKYLFRKEGQNVTLSCEQNLNHDAMYWYRQDPGQGLRLIYYSQIVNDFQKGDIAEGYSVSREKKESFPLTVTSAQKNPTAFYLCASRRHSNQPQHFGDGTRLSIL.

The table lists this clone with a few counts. CDR3 sequence: CASGKGHTEAFF. The CDR3 DNA reads TGTGCCAGCGGGAAGGGGCACACTGAAGCTTTCTTT. The gene calls are TRBV2 and TRBJ1-1; D is perhaps TRBD1 (5 bases). Looked up from germline, CDR1 is SNHLY and CDR2 is FYNNEI. This CDR3 spans 12 amino acids. The germline V and J ends were trimmed by 8 bases and 3 bases, with 10 bases remaining between them.

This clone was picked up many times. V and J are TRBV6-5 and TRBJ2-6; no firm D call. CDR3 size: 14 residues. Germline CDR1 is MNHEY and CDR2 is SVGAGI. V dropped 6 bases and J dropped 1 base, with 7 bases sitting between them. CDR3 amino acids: CASSRLSGANVLTF. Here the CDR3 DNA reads TGTGCCAGCAGCCGACTTTCTGGGGCCAACGTCCTGACTTTC.

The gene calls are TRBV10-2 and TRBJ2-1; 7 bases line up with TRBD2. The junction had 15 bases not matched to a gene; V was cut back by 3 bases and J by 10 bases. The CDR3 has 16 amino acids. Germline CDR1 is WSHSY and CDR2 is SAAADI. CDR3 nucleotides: TGCGCCAGCAGTGACTCCGGGACTATCAAGCAGAGAGAGCAGTTCTTC. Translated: CASSDSGTIKQREQFF.

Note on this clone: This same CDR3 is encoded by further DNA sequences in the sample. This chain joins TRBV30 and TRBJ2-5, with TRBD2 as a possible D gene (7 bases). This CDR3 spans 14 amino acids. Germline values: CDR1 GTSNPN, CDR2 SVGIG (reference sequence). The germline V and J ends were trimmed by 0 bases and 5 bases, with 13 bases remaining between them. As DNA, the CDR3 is TGTGCCTGGAGTGTAAGGGGGGGGCGTGAGACCCAGTACTTC. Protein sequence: CAWSVRGGRETQYF.

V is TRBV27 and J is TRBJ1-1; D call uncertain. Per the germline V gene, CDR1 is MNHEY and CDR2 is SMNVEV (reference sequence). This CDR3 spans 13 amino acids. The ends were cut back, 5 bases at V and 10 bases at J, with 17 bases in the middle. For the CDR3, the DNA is TGTGCCAGCAGTCCTGGGGTTGGAGAAACAGCTTTCTTT. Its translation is CASSPGVGETAFF.

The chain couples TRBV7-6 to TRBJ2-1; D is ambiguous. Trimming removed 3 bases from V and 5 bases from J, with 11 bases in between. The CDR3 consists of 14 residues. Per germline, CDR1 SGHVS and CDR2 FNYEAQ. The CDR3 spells CASSLQPADNEQFF. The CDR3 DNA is TGTGCCAGCAGCTTGCAGCCTGCCGACAATGAGCAGTTCTTC.

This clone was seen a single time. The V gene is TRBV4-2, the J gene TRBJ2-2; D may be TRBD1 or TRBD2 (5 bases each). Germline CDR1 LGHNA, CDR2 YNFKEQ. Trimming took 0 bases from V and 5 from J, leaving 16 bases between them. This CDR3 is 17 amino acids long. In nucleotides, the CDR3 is TGTGCCAGCAGCCAAGATGAGAGGGGCCCCGATACCGGGGAGCTGTTTTTT. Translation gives CASSQDERGPDTGELFF.

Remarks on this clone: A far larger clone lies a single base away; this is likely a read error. The CDR3 reads CASSPRGGLSEETQYF. CDR3 DNA: TGTGCCAGCAGCCCGCGGGGTGGGCTTTCCGAAGAGACCCAGTACTTC. V and J are TRBV5-6 and TRBJ2-5; tentative D call: TRBD2 (6 bases). The CDR3 sequence is 16 residues long. V was clipped by 4 bases and J by 3 bases, with 19 bases between them. Germline V gene data show CDR1 as SGHDT and CDR2 as YYEEEE.

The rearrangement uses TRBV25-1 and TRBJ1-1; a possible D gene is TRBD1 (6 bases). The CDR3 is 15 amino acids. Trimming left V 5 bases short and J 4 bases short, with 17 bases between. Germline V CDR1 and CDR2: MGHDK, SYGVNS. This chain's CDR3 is CASSPGGKGVTEAFF. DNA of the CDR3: TGTGCCAGCAGTCCCGGAGGAAAGGGGGTCACTGAAGCTTTCTTT.

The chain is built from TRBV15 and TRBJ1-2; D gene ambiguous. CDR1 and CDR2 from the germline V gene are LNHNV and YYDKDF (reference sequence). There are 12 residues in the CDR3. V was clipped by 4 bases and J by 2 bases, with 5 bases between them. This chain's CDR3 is CATSTDNYGYTF. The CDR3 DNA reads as TGTGCCACCAGCACAGACAACTATGGCTACACCTTC.

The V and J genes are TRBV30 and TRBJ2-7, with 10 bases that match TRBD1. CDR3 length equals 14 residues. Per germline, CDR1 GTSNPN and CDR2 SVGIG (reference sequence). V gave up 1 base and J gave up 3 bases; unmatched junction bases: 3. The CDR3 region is CAWSGTGGGYEQYF. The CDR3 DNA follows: TGTGCCTGGAGTGGGACAGGGGGAGGCTACGAGCAGTACTTC.

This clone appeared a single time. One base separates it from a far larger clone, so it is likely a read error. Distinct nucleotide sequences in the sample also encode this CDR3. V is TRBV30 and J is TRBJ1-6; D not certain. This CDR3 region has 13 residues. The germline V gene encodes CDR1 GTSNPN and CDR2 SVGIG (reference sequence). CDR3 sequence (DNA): TGTGCCTGGAGGAGAAGAGGGAATTCACCCCTCCACTTC. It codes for CAWRRRGNSPLHF.

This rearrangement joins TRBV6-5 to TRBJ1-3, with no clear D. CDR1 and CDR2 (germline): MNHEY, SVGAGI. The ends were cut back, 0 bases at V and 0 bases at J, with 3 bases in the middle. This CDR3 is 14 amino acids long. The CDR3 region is CASSYSGSGNTIYF. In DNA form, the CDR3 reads TGTGCCAGCAGTTACTCGGGCTCTGGAAACACCATATATTTT.

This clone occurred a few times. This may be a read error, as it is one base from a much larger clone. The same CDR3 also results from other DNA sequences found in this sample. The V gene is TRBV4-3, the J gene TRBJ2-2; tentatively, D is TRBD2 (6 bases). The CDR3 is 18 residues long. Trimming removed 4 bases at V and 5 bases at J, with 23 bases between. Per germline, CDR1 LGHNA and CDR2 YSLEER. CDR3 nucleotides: TGCGCCAGCAGCCGACGTCTCTTTTCGCGGGAAGGAACCGGGGAGCTGTTTTTT. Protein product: CASSRRLFSREGTGELFF.

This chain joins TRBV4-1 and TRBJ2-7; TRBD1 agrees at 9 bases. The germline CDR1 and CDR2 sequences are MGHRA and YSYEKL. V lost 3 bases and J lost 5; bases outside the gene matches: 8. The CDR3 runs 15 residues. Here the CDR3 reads CASSHQQGAVNEQYF. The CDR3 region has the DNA TGCGCCAGCAGCCACCAACAGGGGGCCGTTAACGAGCAGTACTTC.

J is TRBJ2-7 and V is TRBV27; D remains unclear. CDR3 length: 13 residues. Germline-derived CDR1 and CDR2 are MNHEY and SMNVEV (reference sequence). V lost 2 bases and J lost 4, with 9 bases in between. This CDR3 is CASSLRATYEQYF. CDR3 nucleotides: TGTGCCAGCAGTTTAAGAGCAACTTACGAGCAGTACTTC.

The CDR3 DNA is TGTGCCAGCAGCGTCCTCCCGGGACAGGGAGGGGAAATCCATGAAAAACTGTTTTTT. As protein: CASSVLPGQGGEIHEKLFF. The gene calls are TRBV7-9 and TRBJ1-4; 9 bases match TRBD1. CDR1 is SEHNR, CDR2 FQNEAQ, per germline (reference sequence). The CDR3 is 19 amino acids. V was clipped by 5 bases and J by 6 bases; unmatched bases: 19.

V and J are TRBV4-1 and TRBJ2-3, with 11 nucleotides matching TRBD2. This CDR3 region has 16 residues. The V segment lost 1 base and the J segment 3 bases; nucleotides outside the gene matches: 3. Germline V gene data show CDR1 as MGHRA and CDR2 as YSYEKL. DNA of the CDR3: TGCGCCAGCAGCCAAGCTGCTAGCGGGAGGACAGATACGCAGTATTTT. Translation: CASSQAASGRTDTQYF.

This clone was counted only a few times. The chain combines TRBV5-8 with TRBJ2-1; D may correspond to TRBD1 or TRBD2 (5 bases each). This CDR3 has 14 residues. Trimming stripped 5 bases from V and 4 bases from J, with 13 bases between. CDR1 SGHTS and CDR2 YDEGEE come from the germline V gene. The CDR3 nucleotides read TGTGCCAGCAGTCACCGGGACCATTACAATGAGCAGTTCTTC. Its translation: CASSHRDHYNEQFF.

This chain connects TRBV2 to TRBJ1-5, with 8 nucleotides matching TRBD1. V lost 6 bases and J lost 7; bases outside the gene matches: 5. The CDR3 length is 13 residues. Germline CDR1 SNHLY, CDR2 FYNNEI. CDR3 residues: CASRSSGGQPQHF. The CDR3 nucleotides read TGTGCCAGCAGGTCCTCAGGGGGCCAGCCCCAGCATTTT.

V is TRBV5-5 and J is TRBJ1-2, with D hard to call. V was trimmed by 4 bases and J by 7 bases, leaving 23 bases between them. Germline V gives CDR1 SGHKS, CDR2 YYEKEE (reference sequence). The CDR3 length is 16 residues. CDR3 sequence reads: CASSTGWAQANRGYTF. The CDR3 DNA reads TGTGCCAGCAGCACGGGGTGGGCACAAGCAAATCGTGGCTACACCTTC.

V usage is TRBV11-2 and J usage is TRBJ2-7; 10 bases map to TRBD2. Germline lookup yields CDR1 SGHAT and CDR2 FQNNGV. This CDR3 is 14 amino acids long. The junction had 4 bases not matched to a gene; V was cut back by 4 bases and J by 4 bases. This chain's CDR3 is CASSSLAGDYEQYF. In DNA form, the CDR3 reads TGTGCCAGCAGCTCGCTAGCGGGAGATTACGAGCAGTACTTC.

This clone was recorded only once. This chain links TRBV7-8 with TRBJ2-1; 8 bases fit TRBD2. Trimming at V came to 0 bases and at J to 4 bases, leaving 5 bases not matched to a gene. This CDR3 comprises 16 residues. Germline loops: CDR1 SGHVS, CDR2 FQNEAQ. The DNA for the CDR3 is TGTGCCAGCAGCTTAGCGGGGGTAGCGGGATACAATGAGCAGTTCTTC. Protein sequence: CASSLAGVAGYNEQFF. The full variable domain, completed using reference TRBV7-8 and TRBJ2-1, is GAGVSQSPRYKVAKRGQDVALRCDPISGHVSLFWYQQALGQGPEFLTYFQNEAQLDKSGLPSDRFFAERPEGSVSTLKIQRTQQEDSAVYLCASSLAGVAGYNEQFFGPGTRLTVL.

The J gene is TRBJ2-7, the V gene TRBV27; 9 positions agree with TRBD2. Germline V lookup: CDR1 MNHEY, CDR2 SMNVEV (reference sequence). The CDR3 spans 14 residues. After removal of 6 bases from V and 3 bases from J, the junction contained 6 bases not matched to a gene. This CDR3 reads CASRNSGSNYEQYF. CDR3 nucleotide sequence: TGTGCCAGCAGGAATAGCGGGAGTAACTACGAGCAGTACTTC.

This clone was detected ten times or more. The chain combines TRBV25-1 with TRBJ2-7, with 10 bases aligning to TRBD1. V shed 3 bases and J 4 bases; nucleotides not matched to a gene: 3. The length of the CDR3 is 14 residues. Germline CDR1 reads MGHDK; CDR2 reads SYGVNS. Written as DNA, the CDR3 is TGTGCCAGCAGTGACCGGGACAGGGGTTACGAGCAGTACTTC. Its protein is CASSDRDRGYEQYF.

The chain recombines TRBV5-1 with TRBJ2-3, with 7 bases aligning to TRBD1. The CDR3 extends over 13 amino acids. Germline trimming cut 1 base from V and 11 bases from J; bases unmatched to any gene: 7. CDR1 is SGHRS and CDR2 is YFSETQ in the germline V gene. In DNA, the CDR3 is TGCGCCAGCAGCTTGAGGCAAGGGGGCGAGCAGTATTTT. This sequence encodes CASSLRQGGEQYF. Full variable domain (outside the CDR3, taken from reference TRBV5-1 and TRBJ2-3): KAGVTQTPRYLIKTRGQQVTLSCSPISGHRSVSWYQQTPGQGLQFLFEYFSETQRNKGNFPGRFSGRQFSNSRSEMNVSTLELGDSALYLCASSLRQGGEQYFGPGTRLTVL.

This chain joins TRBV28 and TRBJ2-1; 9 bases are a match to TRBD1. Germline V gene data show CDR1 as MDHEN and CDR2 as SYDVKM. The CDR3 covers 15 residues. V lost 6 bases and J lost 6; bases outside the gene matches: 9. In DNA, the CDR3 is TGTGCCAGCAGCCAGCCGGGACAGGGTTTCAATGAGCAGTTCTTC. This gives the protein CASSQPGQGFNEQFF.

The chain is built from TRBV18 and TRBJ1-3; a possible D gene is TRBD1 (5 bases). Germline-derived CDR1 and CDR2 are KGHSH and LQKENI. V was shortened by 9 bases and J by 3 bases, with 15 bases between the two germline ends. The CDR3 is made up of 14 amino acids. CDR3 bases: TGTGCCAGTACAAGGGGTTTCGATGGAAACACCATATATTTT. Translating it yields CASTRGFDGNTIYF.

The CDR3 is CASSSPGYEQYF. The CDR3 bases are TGTGCCAGCAGCTCCCCGGGTTACGAGCAGTACTTC. This chain uses TRBV6-6 with TRBJ2-7; unclear D gene. V lost 6 bases and J lost 4, with 10 bases in between. Germline CDR1 MNHNY, CDR2 SVGAGI (reference sequence). CDR3 length: 12 amino acids.